Sequencing of this T cell receptor beta chain was carried out in a study of beta chain features in type 1 diabetes. Cell sorting via CD45RO/CCR7/CD25/CD127/CD95/CD27 was performed to obtain CD4+ naive, central memory, regulatory and stem cell-like memory cells. Sorting produced populations that all topped 98% purity. In this sample, this clone turned up a few times. Antigen specificity is unknown. The CDR3 consists of 17 residues. Deletions cut 4 bases from V and 0 bases from J, with 19 bases between. CDR1 and CDR2 from the germline V gene are SQVTM and ANQGSEA. The investigators reverse transcribed all of the isolated RNA, so they sequenced expressed TCRB transcripts. Some clones are missing from TCRdb's copy, which holds only in-frame ones; the method was immunoSEQ multiplex PCR. The sample lists about 150,000 clones, around 10% occurring once. Findings of the study overall: When VDJ junctions were examined, type 1 diabetes patients showed fewer insertions and more deletions. The naive, central memory and Treg TCRB repertoires looked more alike in patients than they did in healthy donors.

The origin of this receptor is a man aged 18 to 29 in good health. The chain uses TRBV29-1 and TRBJ1-3, with D perhaps matching TRBD1 (6 bases). What was sequenced was central memory CD4+ T cells from blood. CDR3 residues: CSVAGLIDRHSGNTIYF. The CDR3 bases are TGCAGCGTTGCGGGCCTGATAGACAGGCACTCTGGAAACACCATATATTTT.